A selection of T cell receptor beta chains follows, all from one sample in a study of blood T cell repertoires in COVID-19. TCRdb's copy holds only in-frame clones and misses some; the assay was immunoSEQ multiplex PCR. The sample includes hundreds of thousands of clones, 88% seen only once; the top ten take around 0.78%. The sample was peripheral blood. The receptors stem from a woman younger than 45 with acute or convalescent COVID-19. Both conserved end residues are part of each CDR3.

J gene: TRBJ2-2
V gene: TRBV6-4
CDR3 protein: CASSVEAGVSTGELFF

J gene: TRBJ2-7
V gene: TRBV18
CDR3 protein: CASSPTGTGGYEQYF

J gene: TRBJ2-1
V gene: TRBV6-2/TRBV6-3
CDR3 protein: CASSPLGGRNINEQFF

J gene: TRBJ1-1
V gene: TRBV19
CDR3 protein: CASSIQGGRQSTEAFF

J gene: TRBJ1-1
V gene: TRBV29-1
CDR3 protein: CSGEDTEAFF

J gene: TRBJ2-2
V gene: TRBV4-2
CDR3 protein: CASSHTPGGTGELFF

J gene: TRBJ1-6
V gene: TRBV9
CDR3 protein: CATATQPNSPLHF

J gene: TRBJ1-1
V gene: TRBV7-3
CDR3 protein: CASSPRTGFTEAFF

J gene: TRBJ2-2
V gene: TRBV4-3
CDR3 protein: CASSQDQLSGELFF

J gene: TRBJ1-6
V gene: TRBV6-6
CDR3 protein: CASKHAGALETPLHF

J gene: TRBJ2-6
V gene: TRBV7-2
CDR3 protein: CASRRGSHLGANVLTF

J gene: TRBJ1-1
V gene: TRBV6-2/TRBV6-3
CDR3 protein: CASSYGAAGAFF

J gene: TRBJ2-5
V gene: TRBV16
CDR3 protein: CASSQSLGGETQYF

J gene: TRBJ2-5
V gene: TRBV11-2
CDR3 protein: CASSPPSGRVGETQYF